This is a list of T cell receptor beta chains from one sample in a study of blood T cell repertoires in COVID-19. The protocol was immunoSEQ multiplex PCR, while the TCRdb copy is restricted to in-frame clones and leaves out a portion. The sample holds approximately 160,000 clones; around nine tenths are singletons and the top ten take 15% to 20%. Material: peripheral blood. Receptors were obtained from a man aged 55 to 70 with active or convalescent COVID-19. The CDR3 runs from the conserved cysteine through the conserved F or W. Each record gives: V gene, clone size, J gene, CDR3 length, D gene, CDR3 DNA, CDR3 protein. A D gene is named only where the DNA matches it firmly. Expanded clones are given a class, and other clones once, few, many or no size at all.

TRBV1,-,TRBJ2-7,13,-,TGCACCAGCAGCCATCGAGAGGTCCACGAGCAGTACTTC,CTSSHREVHEQYF
TRBV6-1,few,TRBJ2-5,15,-,TGTGCCAGCAGTGATCCGGGGGACCCTCGGGAGACCCAGTACTTC,CASSDPGDPRETQYF
TRBV5-1,-,TRBJ2-7,18,TRBD1,TGCGCCAGCAGCTTGTCCCTCATGACAGGGTGGGGCTCCTACGAGCAGTACTTC,CASSLSLMTGWGSYEQYF
TRBV4-2,-,TRBJ1-1,15,TRBD1,TGTGCCAGCAGCCAAGAGGGGACAGGGGAAACTGAAGCTTTCTTT,CASSQEGTGETEAFF
TRBV27,-,TRBJ1-4,14,TRBD1,TGTGCCAGCAGTTTACAGGGGGCTGGTGAAAAACTGTTTTTT,CASSLQGAGEKLFF
TRBV19,-,TRBJ2-3,16,-,TGTGCCAGTAGTAACGCCGACACCCCTAGCACAGATACGCAGTATTTT,CASSNADTPSTDTQYF
TRBV5-6,-,TRBJ1-1,15,-,TGTGCCAGCAGCTTGGATGACAGGTCCTTACGTGAAGCTTTCTTT,CASSLDDRSLREAFF
TRBV11-2,-,TRBJ2-7,12,-,TGTGCCAGCAGCTTCTCTACCTACGAGCAGTACTTC,CASSFSTYEQYF
TRBV5-4,-,TRBJ2-5,15,TRBD2,TGTGCCAGCAGCTTACCTAGCGGGTTGGTAGAGACCCAGTACTTC,CASSLPSGLVETQYF
TRBV12-2,-,TRBJ1-1,17,-,TGTGCAAGTCGCTCTCCCTCCGGGACAGGGAGGGTCACTGAAGCTTTCTTT,CASRSPSGTGRVTEAFF
TRBV2,-,TRBJ1-6,15,TRBD1,TGTGCCAGCAGCGCATTGGGACAGTTACCTTCACCCCTCCACTTT,CASSALGQLPSPLHF
TRBV14,-,TRBJ1-4,18,TRBD1,TGTGCCAGCAGCCAAGGAGTTGAAGGGGGCTGGCGGCTTGAAAAACTGTTTTTT,CASSQGVEGGWRLEKLFF
TRBV16,-,TRBJ1-2,16,-,TGTGCCAGCAGCCAATACGGCAGGGGCCCTGACTATGGCTACACCTTC,CASSQYGRGPDYGYTF
TRBV2,-,TRBJ1-2,14,TRBD1,TGTGCCAGCAGTGGACAGGGAGCTAACTATGGCTACACCTTC,CASSGQGANYGYTF
TRBV29-1,-,TRBJ2-5,14,-,TGCAGCGTTGACGGGGGTAGGGGCCAAGAGACCCAGTACTTC,CSVDGGRGQETQYF
TRBV6-5,once,TRBJ1-4,14,TRBD1,TGTGCCAGCAGAGGGGGACAGATACCAGAAAAACTGTTTTTT,CASRGGQIPEKLFF
TRBV5-1,-,TRBJ1-4,15,-,TGCGCCAGCAGCTCCGCTACCCTCACGTCGGGAAAACTGTTTTTT,CASSSATLTSGKLFF
TRBV12-3/TRBV12-4,-,TRBJ1-1,13,-,TGTGCCAGCAGTTTGCGGGGGAACACTGAAGCTTTCTTT,CASSLRGNTEAFF
TRBV2,-,TRBJ1-5,12,-,TGTGCCAGCAGTGACAGGCCTTGGCCCCAGCATTTT,CASSDRPWPQHF
TRBV19,-,TRBJ1-2,13,TRBD1,TGTGCCAGTAGTCCCACAGGGGACTATGGCTACACCTTC,CASSPTGDYGYTF
TRBV12-3/TRBV12-4,-,TRBJ1-2,13,TRBD1,TGTGCCAGCAGTTCCACAGGGGGCTACGGCTACACCTTC,CASSSTGGYGYTF
TRBV5-1,-,TRBJ2-7,18,TRBD2,TGCGCCAGCAGCTCTAGCGGGAGGGCCTGGTTAAACGATTACGAGCAGTACTTC,CASSSSGRAWLNDYEQYF